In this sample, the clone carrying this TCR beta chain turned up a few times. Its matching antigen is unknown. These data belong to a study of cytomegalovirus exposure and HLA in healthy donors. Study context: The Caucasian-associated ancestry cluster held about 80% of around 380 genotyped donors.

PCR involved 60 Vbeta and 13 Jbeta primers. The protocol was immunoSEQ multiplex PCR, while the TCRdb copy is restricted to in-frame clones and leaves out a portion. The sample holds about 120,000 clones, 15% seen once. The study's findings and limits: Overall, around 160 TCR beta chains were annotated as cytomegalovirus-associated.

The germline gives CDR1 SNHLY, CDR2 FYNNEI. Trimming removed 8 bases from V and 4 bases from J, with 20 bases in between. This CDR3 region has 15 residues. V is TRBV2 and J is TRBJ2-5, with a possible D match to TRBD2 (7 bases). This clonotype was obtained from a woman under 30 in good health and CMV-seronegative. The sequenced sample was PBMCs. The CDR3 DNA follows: TGTGCCAGCCTCTTAGGGGGAGGGCCCAGAGAGACCCAGTACTTC. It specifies CASLLGGGPRETQYF.